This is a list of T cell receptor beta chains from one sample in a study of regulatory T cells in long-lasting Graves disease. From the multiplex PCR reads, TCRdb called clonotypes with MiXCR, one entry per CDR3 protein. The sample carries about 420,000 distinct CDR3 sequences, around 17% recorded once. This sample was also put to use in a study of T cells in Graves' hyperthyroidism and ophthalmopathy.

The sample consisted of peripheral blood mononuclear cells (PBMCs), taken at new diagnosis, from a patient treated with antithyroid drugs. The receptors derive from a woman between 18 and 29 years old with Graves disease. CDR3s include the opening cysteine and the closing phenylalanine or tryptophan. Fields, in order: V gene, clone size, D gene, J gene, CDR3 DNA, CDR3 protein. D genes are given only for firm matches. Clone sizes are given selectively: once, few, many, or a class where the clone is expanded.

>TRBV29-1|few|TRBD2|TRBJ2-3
TGCAGCGTTCGAGGACTAGCGGGTAGCACAGATACGCAGTATTTT
CSVRGLAGSTDTQYF
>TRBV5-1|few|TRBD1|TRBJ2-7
TGCGCCAGCAACCGGGACAGATCCTACGAGCAGTACTTC
CASNRDRSYEQYF
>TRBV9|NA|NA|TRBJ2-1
TGTGCCAGCGGGAGCGGGTCTAATGAAAATGAGCAGTTCTTC
CASGSGSNENEQFF
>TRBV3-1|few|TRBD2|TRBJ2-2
TGTGCCAGCAGCCAAGGGGCGGGAGCGAACACCGGGGAGCTGTTTTTT
CASSQGAGANTGELFF
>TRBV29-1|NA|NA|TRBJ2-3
TGCAGCGTTGTAATCGGTGCCGATACGCAGTATTTT
CSVVIGADTQYF
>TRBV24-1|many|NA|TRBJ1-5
TGTGCCACCAGTGATTCCGCCGGGCCCCCTGGAGCCTCAAATCAGCCCCAGCATTTT
CATSDSAGPPGASNQPQHF
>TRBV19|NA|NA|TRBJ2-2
TGTGCCAGTAGTATTAGGAATTCGGCCGGGGAGCTGTTTTTT
CASSIRNSAGELFF
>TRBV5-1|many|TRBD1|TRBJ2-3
TGTGCCAGCAGTTCGGGACAGAGCACAGATACGCAGTATTTT
CASSSGQSTDTQYF
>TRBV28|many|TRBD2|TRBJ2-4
TGTGCCAGCAGTATAAGACTAGCGGGAGTTGGGAACATTCAGTACTTC
CASSIRLAGVGNIQYF
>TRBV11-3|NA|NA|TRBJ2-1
TGTGCCAGCAGCTTAGCGGGCAGGGGTCGGTATTATCGAGAGACCCAGTTCTTC
CASSLAGRGRYYRETQFF
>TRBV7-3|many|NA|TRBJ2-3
TGTGCCAGCAGCTCGTCGAGTGGATCTAGCACAGATACGCAGTATTTT
CASSSSSGSSTDTQYF
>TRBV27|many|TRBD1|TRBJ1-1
TGTGCCAGCAGCCCGACAGGGACTGAAGCTTTCTTT
CASSPTGTEAFF
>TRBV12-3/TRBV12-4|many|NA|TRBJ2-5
TGTGCCAGCAGCCCCGGGTACAGCGTGGAGACCCAGTACTTC
CASSPGYSVETQYF
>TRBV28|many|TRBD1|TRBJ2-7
TGTGCCAGCACCGACAGGGCCGGCTACGAGCAGTACTTC
CASTDRAGYEQYF
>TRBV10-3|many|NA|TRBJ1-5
TGTGCCATCAGTGAGAGCGCCGGGACTGGTCAGCCCCAGCATTTT
CAISESAGTGQPQHF
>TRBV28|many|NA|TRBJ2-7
TGTGCCAGCAGCCCACGGGGCAGTAACTACGAGCAGTACTTC
CASSPRGSNYEQYF
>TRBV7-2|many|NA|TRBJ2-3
TGTGCCAGCAGCTCCAGGCAAGGGGAGGTTAGAGATACGCAGTATTTT
CASSSRQGEVRDTQYF
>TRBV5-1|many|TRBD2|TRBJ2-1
TGCGCCAGCAGCTTGGTGGCTAGCGGGTATGAGCAGTTCTTC
CASSLVASGYEQFF
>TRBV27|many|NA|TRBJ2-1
TGTGCCAGCAGTAATCCCGGGAAGTACAATGAGCAGTTCTTC
CASSNPGKYNEQFF
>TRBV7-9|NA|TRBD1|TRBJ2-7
TGTGCCAGTTCCCGGCCGACAGGGGGAAACTACGAGCAGTACTTC
CASSRPTGGNYEQYF
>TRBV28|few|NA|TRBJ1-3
TGTGCCAGCAAACCCGGCGCTGGAAACACCATATATTTT
CASKPGAGNTIYF
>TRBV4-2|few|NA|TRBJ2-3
TGTGCCAGCAGCCAACAACTAGGCTTGAGAGATACGCAGTATTTT
CASSQQLGLRDTQYF
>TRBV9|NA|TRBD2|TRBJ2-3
TGTGCCAGCAGCGTAAGTCCAGCGGGAGGCACAGATACGCAGTATTTT
CASSVSPAGGTDTQYF
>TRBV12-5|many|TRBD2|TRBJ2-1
TGTGCTAGTGCAGATAGCGGGAGGGCCCACAATGAGCAGTTCTTC
CASADSGRAHNEQFF
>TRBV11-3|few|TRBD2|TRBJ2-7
TGTGCCAGCAGCTTCACCCGGAGCACTAGCGGGAGGGCCGGAGGCCCCGAGCAGTACTTC
CASSFTRSTSGRAGGPEQYF
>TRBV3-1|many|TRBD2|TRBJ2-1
TGTGCCAGCAGCCAAGAGGCGGGGACTAGCGGGAGAGGGAATGAGCAGTTCTTC
CASSQEAGTSGRGNEQFF
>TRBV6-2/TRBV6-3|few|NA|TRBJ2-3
TGTGCCAGCAGTTACCTGGACAGCCCAGATACGCAGTATTTT
CASSYLDSPDTQYF
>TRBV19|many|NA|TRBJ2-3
TGTGCCAGTAGTGTTGATCTCGCCACAGATACGCAGTATTTT
CASSVDLATDTQYF
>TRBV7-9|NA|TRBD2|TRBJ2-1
TGTGCCAGCACCTTACCCCGACTAGCGGGTATTTACAATGAGCAGTTCTTC
CASTLPRLAGIYNEQFF
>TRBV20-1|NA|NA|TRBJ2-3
TGCAGTGCTAGGGTCGGAGGAGAGGCAGATACGCAGTATTTT
CSARVGGEADTQYF
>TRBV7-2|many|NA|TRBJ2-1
TGTGCCAGCAGTTTAAAAGCGGACTCCTACAATGAGCAGTTCTTC
CASSLKADSYNEQFF
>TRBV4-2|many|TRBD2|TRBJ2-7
TGTGCCAGCAGCCCCCGGGGCAGCGGGAGTGGGGAGCAGTACTTC
CASSPRGSGSGEQYF
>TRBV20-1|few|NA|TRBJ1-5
TGCAGTGCTAGAGTGAGCCCCGATCAGCCCCAGCATTTT
CSARVSPDQPQHF
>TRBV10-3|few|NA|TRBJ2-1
TGTGCCATCAGTGAGTTTAGCGGAACCAATGAGCAGTTCTTC
CAISEFSGTNEQFF
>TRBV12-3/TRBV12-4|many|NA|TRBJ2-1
TGTGCCAGCAGTCCTAGGGAGTTGAACAATGAGCAGTTCTTC
CASSPRELNNEQFF
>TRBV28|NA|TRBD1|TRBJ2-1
TGTGCCAGCAGCATATCGGGGACAGGGCGAAATGAGCAGTTCTTC
CASSISGTGRNEQFF
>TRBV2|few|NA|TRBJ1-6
TGTGCCAGCGGGGGGCGGAGGCAGGATCCACCCCTCCACTTT
CASGGRRQDPPLHF
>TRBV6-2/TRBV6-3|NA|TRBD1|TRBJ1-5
TGTGCCAGCACCTCGACAGGGGGCTATAGCAATCAGCCCCAGCATTTT
CASTSTGGYSNQPQHF
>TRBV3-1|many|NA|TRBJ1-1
TGTGCCAGCAGCCAACGGGGAGATAACACTGAAGCTTTCTTT
CASSQRGDNTEAFF
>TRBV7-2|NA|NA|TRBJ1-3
TGTGCCAGCAGCTCCCCAAACCCTGGAAACACCATATATTTT
CASSSPNPGNTIYF
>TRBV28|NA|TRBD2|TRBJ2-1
TGTGCCAGCAGTTTTTCCGGGACTAGAACCCCCAATGAGCAGTTCTTC
CASSFSGTRTPNEQFF
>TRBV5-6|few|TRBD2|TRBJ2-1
TGTGCCAGCAGCTTGGTTGGTCGGGAGGGAGAGTCCAATGAGCAGTTCTTC
CASSLVGREGESNEQFF
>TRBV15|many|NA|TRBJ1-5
TGTGCCACCAGCAGAGATTCCTTGCCAGCTTATAGCAATCAGCCCCAGCATTTT
CATSRDSLPAYSNQPQHF
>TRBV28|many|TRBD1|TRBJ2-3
TGTGCCAGCAGTTTTAGAGGGGGCCGTGATACGCAGTATTTT
CASSFRGGRDTQYF
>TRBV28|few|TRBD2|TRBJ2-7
TGTGCCAGCAGTTTAACCGGTCGAGCGGGATCCTACGAGCAGTACTTC
CASSLTGRAGSYEQYF
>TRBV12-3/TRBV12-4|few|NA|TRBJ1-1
TGTGCCAGCAGTTTTCAGGCTTTGGGAACTGAAGCTTTCTTT
CASSFQALGTEAFF
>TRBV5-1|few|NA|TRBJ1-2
TGCGCCAGCAGCCGGTTCGGGAGCGATGGCTACACCTTC
CASSRFGSDGYTF
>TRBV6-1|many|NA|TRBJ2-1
TGTGCCAGCACTCCCGCGTTTGTCCGGGAAACAAATGAGCAGTTCTTC
CASTPAFVRETNEQFF
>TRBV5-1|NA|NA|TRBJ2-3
TGCGCCAGCAGCTTGGGGTCTTACCTGCGGTATTTT
CASSLGSYLRYF
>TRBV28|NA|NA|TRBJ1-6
TGTGCCAGCAGCCATGACTATTCACCCCTCCACTTT
CASSHDYSPLHF
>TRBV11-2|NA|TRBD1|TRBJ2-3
TGTGCCAGCAGCTCACAGGGGGTAGATACGCAGTATTTT
CASSSQGVDTQYF
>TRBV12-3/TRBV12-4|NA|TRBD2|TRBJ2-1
TGTGCCAGCAGTTTTGTAGCGGGAGGGCTCTCGGGCGAGCAGTTCTTC
CASSFVAGGLSGEQFF
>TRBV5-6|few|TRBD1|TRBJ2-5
TGTGCCAGCAGCCCCGGGACAGGGTTGAGGGAGACCCAGTACTTC
CASSPGTGLRETQYF
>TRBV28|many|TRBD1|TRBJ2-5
TGTGCCAGCAGTTTTGTGCGGGTAGACAGGGTCTACCAAGAGACCCAGTACTTC
CASSFVRVDRVYQETQYF
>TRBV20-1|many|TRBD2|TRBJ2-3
TGCAGTGCTAGTACTAGCGGGGCAGATACGCAGTATTTT
CSASTSGADTQYF
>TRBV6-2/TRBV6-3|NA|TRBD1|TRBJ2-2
TGTGCCAGCACCGCAGTTGGACAGGGGGCGAACACCGGGGAGCTGTTTTTT
CASTAVGQGANTGELFF
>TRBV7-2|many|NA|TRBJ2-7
TGTGCCAGCAGCTTAGTCTTGGGCTCCTACGAGCAGTACTTC
CASSLVLGSYEQYF
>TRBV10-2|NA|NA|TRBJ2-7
TGCGCCAGCACCCAAGGGGCCTACGAGCAGTACTTC
CASTQGAYEQYF
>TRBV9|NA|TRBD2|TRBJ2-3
TGTGCCAGCAACATGGGACTAGCGGGAGCAGATACGCAGTATTTT
CASNMGLAGADTQYF